The 27 T cell receptor beta chains listed next were all sequenced from one sample in a study of cytomegalovirus exposure and HLA in healthy donors. The PCR made use of 60 Vbeta and 13 Jbeta primers. The assay was immunoSEQ multiplex PCR, and TCRdb's table has in-frame clones only and misses some. The sample carries approximately 240,000 clones, about four fifths recorded once. Sequenced material: PBMCs. The receptors derive from a woman in her forties in good health and CMV-seropositive.

This clone was seen only once. The chain links TRBV27 to TRBJ1-2; 9 bases match TRBD1. The V gene end was trimmed by 5 bases and the J gene end by 8 bases; junction bases not matched to a gene: 9. The CDR3 sequence is 14 residues long. In germline, CDR1 is MNHEY, CDR2 SMNVEV (reference sequence). The CDR3 DNA is TGTGCCAGCAGTACTACCGGGACAGGGATCGGCTACACCTTC. The encoded protein is CASSTTGTGIGYTF.

A single count supports this clone. The chain carries TRBV5-8 and TRBJ2-3; 13 bases are a match to TRBD2. Trimming cost V 2 bases and J 0 bases; bases outside gene matches: 6. CDR1 is SGHTS, CDR2 YDEGEE, per germline. The CDR3 extends over 18 amino acids. CDR3 sequence: CASSFSAGLAGSTDTQYF. DNA for the CDR3: TGTGCCAGCAGCTTTTCTGCGGGACTAGCGGGAAGCACAGATACGCAGTATTTT.

V gene TRBV10-2 combines with J gene TRBJ1-1, with D perhaps matching TRBD1 (5 bases). Germline V gene data show CDR1 as WSHSY and CDR2 as SAAADI. This CDR3 is built from 12 residues. Trimming pared 6 bases from V and 7 bases from J, leaving 12 bases between. CDR3 DNA sequence: TGCGCCAGCAGCCCAGGGTCAGTTGAAGCTTTCTTT. It codes for CASSPGSVEAFF.

The chain couples TRBV6-6 to TRBJ1-5, with D tentatively TRBD1 (6 bases). The CDR3 consists of 14 residues. The V gene's germline CDR1 is MNHNY and CDR2 SVGAGI (reference sequence). Between the trimmed V and J ends, which lost 2 bases and 9 bases, there was a span of 14 bases. In DNA, the CDR3 is TGTGCCAGCAGTTACGGGCAGGGGCCCCGGCCCCAGCATTTT. Protein: CASSYGQGPRPQHF.

The J gene is TRBJ2-4, the V gene TRBV4-3; TRBD2 agrees at 7 bases. The CDR3 covers 15 residues. From germline, CDR1 is LGHNA and CDR2 YSLEER. V was clipped by 0 bases and J by 3 bases; unmatched bases: 2. CDR3 in amino acids: CASSQDWGGKNIQYF. In nucleotides, the CDR3 is TGCGCCAGCAGCCAAGATTGGGGGGGCAAAAACATTCAGTACTTC.

The rearrangement joins TRBV27 to TRBJ2-2; D uncertain. The CDR3 contains 14 residues. Between the trimmed V and J ends, which lost 5 bases and 1 base, there was a span of 8 bases. Per the germline V gene, CDR1 is MNHEY and CDR2 is SMNVEV (reference sequence). Written as DNA, the CDR3 is TGTGCCAGCAGTCCAGGTGTGAACACCGGGGAGCTGTTTTTT. Amino acids: CASSPGVNTGELFF.

V usage is TRBV28 and J usage is TRBJ1-4, with TRBD1 identical over 7 bases. The V gene end was trimmed by 2 bases and the J gene end by 8 bases; junction bases not matched to a gene: 8. CDR1 and CDR2 (germline): MDHEN, SYDVKM. This CDR3 contains 15 residues. CDR3 in DNA: TGTGCCAGCAGTTTACCAAGACAGGGCGAAGAAAAACTGTTTTTT. Translating it yields CASSLPRQGEEKLFF.

The CDR3 region is CAISESRNRGVRSYTF. The CDR3 DNA reads as TGTGCCATCAGTGAGTCGAGGAACAGGGGTGTAAGAAGCTACACCTTC. The chain joins TRBV10-3 to TRBJ1-2, with 7 bases identical to TRBD1. With 0 bases clipped from V and 9 bases from J, the junction kept 13 bases outside the gene matches. This CDR3 spans 16 amino acids. Per germline, CDR1 ENHRY and CDR2 SYGVKD.

This chain links TRBV4-3 with TRBJ2-3; 13 bases map to TRBD2. The CDR3 is 18 amino acids. Germline V CDR1 and CDR2: LGHNA, YSLEER. Trimming removed 4 bases from V and 0 bases from J; junction bases left unmatched: 7. The CDR3 DNA reads TGCGCCAGCAGCCGCCGGACTAGCGGGGGCACTAGCACAGATACGCAGTATTTT. It codes for CASSRRTSGGTSTDTQYF.

Comment on this clone: A junction boundary mismatches the germline segment, possibly from a read error. The rearrangement uses TRBV7-7 and TRBJ2-7; possibly TRBD1 for D (5 bases). Germline-derived CDR1 and CDR2 are SSHAT and FNYEAQ (reference sequence). The length of the CDR3 is 13 residues. The CDR3 is CASSLDSGFEQYF. Written as DNA, the CDR3 is TGTGCTAGCAGCTTAGACTCAGGGTTCGAGCAGTACTTC.

This clone came up a few times. CDR3 nucleotide sequence: TGTGCCAGCACGCCATCGAGGAACACCGGGGAGCTGTTTTTT. Translation: CASTPSRNTGELFF. The chain uses TRBV9 and TRBJ2-2; D unclear. V was clipped by 6 bases and J by 1 base, with 10 bases between them. The CDR3 extends over 14 amino acids. Germline V gives CDR1 SGDLS, CDR2 YYNGEE.

In DNA form, the CDR3 reads TGTGCCAGCAGCCCGGGACAGGGGTTTGCAGCTTTCTTT. It is translated as CASSPGQGFAAFF. The J gene is TRBJ1-1, the V gene TRBV5-6; 10 nucleotides agree with TRBD1. CDR3 length: 13 residues. Germline V gene lookup returns CDR1 SGHDT and CDR2 YYEEEE. J gave up 10 bases and V 4 bases, and 7 bases lay outside the gene matches.

This chain links TRBV11-2 with TRBJ1-3; no firm D call. Deletions cut 8 bases from V and 0 bases from J, with 14 bases between. The V gene's germline CDR1 is SGHAT and CDR2 FQNNGV. This CDR3 region has 15 residues. The CDR3 DNA reads TGTGCCAGCCGACGTGGGGAGTTCTCTGGAAACACCATATATTTT. Translation gives CASRRGEFSGNTIYF.

This clone was seen once. V gene TRBV11-3 combines with J gene TRBJ2-3; 7 nucleotides align to TRBD1. In germline, CDR1 is SGHNT, CDR2 YENEEA. V lost 2 bases, J lost 2 bases, and 4 bases stayed unmatched. CDR3 length equals 15 residues. In DNA form, the CDR3 reads TGTGCCAGCAGCTTAAACAGGGGATACACAGATACGCAGTATTTT. This sequence encodes CASSLNRGYTDTQYF.

V gene TRBV30 combines with J gene TRBJ1-1, with D uncertain. The V gene's germline CDR1 is GTSNPN and CDR2 SVGIG (reference sequence). Trimming took 2 bases from V and 3 from J, leaving 10 bases between them. The CDR3 covers 13 residues. CDR3 coding DNA: TGTGCCTGGAGTTGGCGGGATGACACTGAAGCTTTCTTT. This gives the protein CAWSWRDDTEAFF.

The genes are TRBV9 and TRBJ2-7; 7 bases fit TRBD2. CDR1 is SGDLS, CDR2 YYNGEE, per germline. V lost 4 bases and J lost 1; bases outside the gene matches: 5. The CDR3 length is 14 residues. The CDR3 region has the DNA TGTGCCAGCAGCCCGGGGGGATATTCCTACGAGCAGTACTTC. Its translation: CASSPGGYSYEQYF.

Concerning this clone itself: Other DNA variants within this sample encode the same CDR3. The gene calls are TRBV5-1 and TRBJ1-3, with TRBD1 matching 8 bases. V dropped 8 bases and J dropped 1; count of bases not matched to a gene: 8. The CDR3 is 15 amino acids. Germline assignment: CDR1 SGHRS and CDR2 YFSETQ. CDR3: CASSVGQGSGNTIYF. CDR3 nucleotides: TGCGCCAGTAGCGTAGGACAGGGTTCTGGAAACACCATATATTTT.

The gene calls are TRBV5-6 and TRBJ1-1; possible D gene TRBD1, 6 bases. V was trimmed by 1 base and J by 6 bases, leaving 16 bases between them. CDR3 length equals 15 residues. Germline-derived CDR1 and CDR2 are SGHDT and YYEEEE. The CDR3 DNA reads as TGTGCCAGCAGCTTGCGGGCAGGGGTGTCGGCTGAAGCTTTCTTT. Translation: CASSLRAGVSAEAFF.

V and J are TRBV5-1 and TRBJ2-1; TRBD2 matches at 7 bases. Trimming at V came to 0 bases and at J to 7 bases, leaving 7 bases not matched to a gene. In germline, CDR1 is SGHRS, CDR2 YFSETQ. This CDR3 is 15 amino acids long. The CDR3 here is CASSLGDYRGNEQFF. The DNA of the CDR3 is TGCGCCAGCAGCTTGGGGGACTACCGTGGAAATGAGCAGTTCTTC.

The chain employs TRBV5-8 and TRBJ1-6; 9 bases agree with TRBD1. V shed 0 bases and J 4 bases; nucleotides not matched to a gene: 8. The CDR3 sequence is 18 residues long. Germline V gene sequence: CDR1 SGHTS, CDR2 YDEGEE. In nucleotides, the CDR3 is TGTGCCAGCAGCTTGGACAGGGGGCCCCATTTTTATAATTCACCCCTCCACTTT. This translates into CASSLDRGPHFYNSPLHF.

This clone appeared a single time. The CDR3 bases are TGTGCCAGCAGGCGGGACAGCTCCTACGAGCAGTACTTC. As protein: CASRRDSSYEQYF. The J gene is TRBJ2-7, the V gene TRBV7-9; a possible D gene is TRBD1 (7 bases). The CDR3 sequence is 13 residues long. Trimming pared 6 bases from V and 0 bases from J, leaving 9 bases between. CDR1 is SEHNR, CDR2 FQNEAQ, per germline (reference sequence).

The chain recombines TRBV5-1 with TRBJ2-7, with a weak D call TRBD1 (6 bases). V was clipped by 0 bases and J by 4 bases, with 11 bases between them. The CDR3 has 14 residues. Germline V lookup: CDR1 SGHRS, CDR2 YFSETQ. The CDR3 sequence: CASSLDADRYEQYF. The CDR3 nucleotides are TGCGCCAGCAGCTTGGATGCGGACAGATACGAGCAGTACTTC. The variable domain in full, with the rest retrieved from reference TRBV5-1 and TRBJ2-7, is KAGVTQTPRYLIKTRGQQVTLSCSPISGHRSVSWYQQTPGQGLQFLFEYFSETQRNKGNFPGRFSGRQFSNSRSEMNVSTLELGDSALYLCASSLDADRYEQYFGPGTRLTVT.

V usage is TRBV5-1 and J usage is TRBJ1-4; maybe TRBD1 (6 bases). In germline, CDR1 is SGHRS, CDR2 YFSETQ. This CDR3 has 16 residues. Deletions cut 3 bases from V and 3 bases from J, with 15 bases between. The CDR3 spells CASSSGRRGANEKLFF. In DNA, the CDR3 is TGCGCCAGCAGCTCCGGGCGCAGGGGAGCTAATGAAAAACTGTTTTTT.

Only a few counts were recorded for this clone. This chain links TRBV13 with TRBJ1-1, with D perhaps matching TRBD1 (6 bases). CDR1 PRHDT and CDR2 FYEKMQ come from the germline V gene (reference sequence). V was pared by 5 bases and J by 0 bases, with 13 bases between. CDR3 size: 15 residues. The CDR3 DNA sequence: TGTGCCAGCAGCGGACCACAGGGCATGAACACTGAAGCTTTCTTT. It is translated as CASSGPQGMNTEAFF.

This chain joins TRBV29-1 and TRBJ1-2; TRBD1 might be the D (6 bases). The length of the CDR3 is 13 residues. The V gene lost 4 bases and the J gene lost 6 bases, with 15 bases spanning the gap. Germline V gives CDR1 SQVTM, CDR2 ANQGSEA. As DNA, the CDR3 is TGCAGCGTTGGAAGGGGAACAGGGCATGGCTACACCTTC. Translated, it gives CSVGRGTGHGYTF.

V and J are TRBV4-3 and TRBJ2-1; TRBD2 agrees at 10 bases. The CDR3 is 18 amino acids. J lost 5 bases, V lost 0 bases, and 10 bases had no gene match. Germline V gives CDR1 LGHNA, CDR2 YSLEER. The CDR3 region has the DNA TGCGCCAGCAGCCAAGAAATCCAGCGGGGGGGCCTTGACAATGAGCAGTTCTTC. This sequence encodes CASSQEIQRGGLDNEQFF.

This chain connects TRBV2 to TRBJ2-7, with a weak D call TRBD2 (5 bases). Germline V gives CDR1 SNHLY, CDR2 FYNNEI. The V end was cut by 6 bases, the J end by 6 bases, with 15 bases between. The CDR3 is 13 amino acids. In DNA form, the CDR3 reads TGTGCCAGCAGAGCCGACGGACTCAGCGAGCAGTACTTC. This gives the protein CASRADGLSEQYF.